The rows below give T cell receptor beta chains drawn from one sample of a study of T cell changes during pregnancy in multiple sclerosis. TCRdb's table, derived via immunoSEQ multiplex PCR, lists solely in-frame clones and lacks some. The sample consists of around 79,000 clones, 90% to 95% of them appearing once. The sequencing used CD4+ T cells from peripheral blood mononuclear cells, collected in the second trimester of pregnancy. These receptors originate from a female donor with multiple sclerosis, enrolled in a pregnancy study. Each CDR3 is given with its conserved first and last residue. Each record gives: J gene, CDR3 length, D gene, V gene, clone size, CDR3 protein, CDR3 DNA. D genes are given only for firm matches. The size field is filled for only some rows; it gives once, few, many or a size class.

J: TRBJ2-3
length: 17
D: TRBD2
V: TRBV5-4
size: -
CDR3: CASSWTSGRAFTDTQYF
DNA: TGTGCCAGCAGCTGGACTAGCGGGAGGGCCTTCACAGATACGCAGTATTTT

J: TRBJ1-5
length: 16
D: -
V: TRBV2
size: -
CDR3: CASSEAAGLSNQPQHF
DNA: TGTGCCAGCAGTGAAGCTGCGGGTCTAAGCAATCAGCCCCAGCATTTT

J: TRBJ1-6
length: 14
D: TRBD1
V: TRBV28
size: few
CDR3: CASSSGTVNSPLHF
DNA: TGTGCCAGCAGTTCGGGGACAGTAAATTCACCCCTCCACTTT

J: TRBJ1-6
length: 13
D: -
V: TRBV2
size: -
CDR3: CASTYRNNSPLHF
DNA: TGTGCCAGCACGTACAGAAACAATTCACCCCTCCACTTT

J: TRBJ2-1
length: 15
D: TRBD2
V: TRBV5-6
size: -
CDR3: CASSLAGGAHNEQFF
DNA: TGTGCCAGCAGCTTGGCGGGGGGGGCCCACAATGAGCAGTTCTTC

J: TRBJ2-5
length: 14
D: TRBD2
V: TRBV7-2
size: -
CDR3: CASSLVSGQETQYF
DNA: TGTGCCAGCAGCTTGGTTAGCGGGCAAGAGACCCAGTACTTC

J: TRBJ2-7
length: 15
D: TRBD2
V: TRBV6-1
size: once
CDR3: CATTPGLAVTNEQYF
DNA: TGTGCCACCACCCCTGGACTAGCGGTAACTAACGAGCAGTACTTC

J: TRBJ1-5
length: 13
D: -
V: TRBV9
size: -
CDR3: CASSVRGDQPQHF
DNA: TGTGCCAGCAGCGTTCGCGGGGATCAGCCCCAGCATTTT

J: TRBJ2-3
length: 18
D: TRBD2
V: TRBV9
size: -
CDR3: CASSVGLAGGIGPDTQYF
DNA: TGTGCCAGCAGCGTAGGGCTAGCGGGAGGGATAGGTCCAGATACGCAGTATTTT

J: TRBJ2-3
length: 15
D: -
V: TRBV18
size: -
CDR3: CASSPVPGQSDTQYF
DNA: TGTGCCAGCTCACCGGTCCCGGGACAATCAGATACGCAGTATTTT

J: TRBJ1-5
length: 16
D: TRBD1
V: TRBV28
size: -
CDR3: CASSSTGIRSNQPQHF
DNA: TGTGCCAGCAGTTCGACAGGGATTAGGAGCAATCAGCCCCAGCATTTT

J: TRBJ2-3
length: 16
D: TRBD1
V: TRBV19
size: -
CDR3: CASSSTGGAFTDTQYF
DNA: TGTGCCAGTAGTAGTACAGGGGGCGCGTTCACAGATACGCAGTATTTT

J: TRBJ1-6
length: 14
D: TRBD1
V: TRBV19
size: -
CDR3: CASKQGAGNSPLHF
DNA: TGTGCCAGTAAACAGGGGGCAGGTAATTCACCCCTCCACTTT

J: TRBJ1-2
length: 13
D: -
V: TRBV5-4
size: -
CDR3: CASSFGGGYGYTF
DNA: TGTGCCAGCAGCTTCGGGGGAGGCTATGGCTACACCTTC

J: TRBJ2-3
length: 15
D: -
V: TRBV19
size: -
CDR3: CASSITGGSTDTQYF
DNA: TGTGCCAGTAGTATTACGGGGGGCAGCACAGATACGCAGTATTTT

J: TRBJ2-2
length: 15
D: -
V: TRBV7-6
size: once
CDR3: CASSSQGGNTGELFF
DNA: TGTGCCAGCAGCTCTCAGGGGGGAAACACCGGGGAGCTGTTTTTT

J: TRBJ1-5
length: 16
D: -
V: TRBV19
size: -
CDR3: CASSSRGAGDNQPQHF
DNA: TGTGCCAGTAGTTCCCGAGGCGCAGGGGATAATCAGCCCCAGCATTTT

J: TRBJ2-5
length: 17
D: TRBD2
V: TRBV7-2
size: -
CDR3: CASSLALGTSSVETQYF
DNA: TGTGCCAGCAGCTTAGCGCTCGGGACTAGTTCGGTAGAGACCCAGTACTTC

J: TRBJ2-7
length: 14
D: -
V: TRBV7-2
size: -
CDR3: CASSLALKSGEQYF
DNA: TGTGCCAGCAGCTTAGCCCTCAAGAGCGGCGAGCAGTACTTC

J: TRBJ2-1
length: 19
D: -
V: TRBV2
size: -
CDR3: CASSGSGGARVPTYNEQFF
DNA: TGTGCCAGCAGTGGCTCTGGGGGGGCGAGGGTCCCAACCTACAATGAGCAGTTCTTC

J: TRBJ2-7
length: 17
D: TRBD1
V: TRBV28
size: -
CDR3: CASSLWGRTGVTYEQYF
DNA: TGTGCCAGCAGTCTATGGGGACGGACAGGGGTTACCTACGAGCAGTACTTC

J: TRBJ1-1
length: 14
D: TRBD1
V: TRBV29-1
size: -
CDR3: CSVGATGWNTEAFF
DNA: TGCAGCGTTGGGGCGACAGGGTGGAACACTGAAGCTTTCTTT

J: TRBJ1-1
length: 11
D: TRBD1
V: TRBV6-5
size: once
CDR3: CATLDRGLAFF
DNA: TGTGCCACCCTGGACAGGGGTTTGGCTTTCTTT

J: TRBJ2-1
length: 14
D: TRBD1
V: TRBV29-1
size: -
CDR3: CSVSEDRAYNEQFF
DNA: TGCAGCGTTTCGGAGGACAGGGCCTACAATGAGCAGTTCTTC

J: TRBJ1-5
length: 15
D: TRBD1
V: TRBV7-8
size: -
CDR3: CASSFGTAPNQPQHF
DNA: TGTGCCAGCAGCTTCGGGACAGCCCCTAATCAGCCCCAGCATTTT

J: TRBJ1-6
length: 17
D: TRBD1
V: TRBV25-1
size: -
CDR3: CASSERGGTVNNSPLHF
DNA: TGTGCCAGCAGTGAGCGAGGAGGGACAGTAAACAATTCACCCCTCCACTTT

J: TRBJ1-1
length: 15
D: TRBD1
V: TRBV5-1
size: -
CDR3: CASSPQGASNTEAFF
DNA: TGCGCCAGCAGCCCCCAGGGGGCTTCGAACACTGAAGCTTTCTTT

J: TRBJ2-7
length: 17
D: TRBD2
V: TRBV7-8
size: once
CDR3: CASSSYQLAGKTYEQYF
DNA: TGTGCCAGCAGCTCTTACCAACTAGCGGGGAAGACCTACGAGCAGTACTTC

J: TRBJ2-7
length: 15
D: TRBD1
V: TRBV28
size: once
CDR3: CASSPPGQRHYEQYF
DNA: TGTGCCAGCAGTCCTCCGGGACAGAGACACTACGAGCAGTACTTC

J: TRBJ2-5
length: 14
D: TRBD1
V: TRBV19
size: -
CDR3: CASSKGQFQETQYF
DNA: TGTGCCAGTAGCAAGGGACAGTTCCAAGAGACCCAGTACTTC

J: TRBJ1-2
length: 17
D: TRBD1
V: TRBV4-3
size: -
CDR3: CASSQGVSGGRDYGYTF
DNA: TGCGCCAGCAGCCAAGGAGTCTCAGGGGGTCGAGACTATGGCTACACCTTC

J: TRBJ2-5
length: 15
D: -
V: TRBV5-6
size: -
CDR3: CASSPWGGAQETQYF
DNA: TGTGCCAGCAGCCCCTGGGGGGGCGCACAAGAGACCCAGTACTTC

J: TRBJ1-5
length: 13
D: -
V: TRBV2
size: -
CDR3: CASSERENQPQHF
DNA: TGTGCCAGCAGTGAACGCGAAAATCAGCCCCAGCATTTT

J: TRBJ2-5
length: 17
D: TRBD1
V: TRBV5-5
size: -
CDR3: CASSFPGQGAKRETQYF
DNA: TGTGCCAGCAGCTTCCCGGGACAGGGGGCGAAGCGGGAGACCCAGTACTTC

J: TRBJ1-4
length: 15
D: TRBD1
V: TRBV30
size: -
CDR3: CAWSVGTGRNEKLFF
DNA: TGTGCCTGGAGTGTCGGGACAGGTCGGAATGAAAAACTGTTTTTT

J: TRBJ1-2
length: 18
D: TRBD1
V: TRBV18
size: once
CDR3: CASSLSAGTGGLNYGYTF
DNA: TGTGCCAGCTCACTCAGTGCTGGGACAGGGGGCCTTAACTATGGCTACACCTTC

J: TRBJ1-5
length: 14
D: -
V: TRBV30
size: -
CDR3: CAWSVSGSNQPQHF
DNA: TGTGCCTGGAGTGTCTCAGGGAGCAATCAGCCCCAGCATTTT

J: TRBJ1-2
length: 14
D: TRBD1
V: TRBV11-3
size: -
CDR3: CASSPGQGADGYTF
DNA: TGTGCCAGCAGCCCCGGACAGGGGGCAGACGGCTACACCTTC

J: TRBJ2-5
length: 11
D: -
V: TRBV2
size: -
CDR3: CASRRRETQYF
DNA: TGTGCCAGCAGGAGGAGGGAGACCCAGTACTTC

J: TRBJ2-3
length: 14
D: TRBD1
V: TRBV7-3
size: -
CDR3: CASSWDRGTDTQYF
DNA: TGTGCCAGCAGCTGGGACAGGGGCACAGATACGCAGTATTTT

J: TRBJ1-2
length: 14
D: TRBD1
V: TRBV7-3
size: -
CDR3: CASSLHGQGAGYTF
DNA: TGTGCCAGCAGCTTACACGGACAGGGGGCCGGCTACACCTTC

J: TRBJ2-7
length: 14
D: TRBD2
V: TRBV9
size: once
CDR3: CASSGLAGAYEQYF
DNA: TGTGCCAGCAGCGGACTAGCGGGAGCCTACGAGCAGTACTTC

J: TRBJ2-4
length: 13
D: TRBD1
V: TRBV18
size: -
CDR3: CASSPADRDIQYF
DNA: TGTGCCAGCTCACCAGCGGACAGGGACATTCAGTACTTC

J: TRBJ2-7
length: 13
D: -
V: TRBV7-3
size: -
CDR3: CASSPGTPYEQYF
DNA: TGTGCCAGCAGCCCCGGGACACCCTACGAGCAGTACTTC

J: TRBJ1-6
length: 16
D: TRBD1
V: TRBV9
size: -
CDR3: CASSFTGGSYNSPLHF
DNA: TGTGCCAGCAGCTTCACAGGGGGCTCCTATAATTCACCCCTCCACTTT

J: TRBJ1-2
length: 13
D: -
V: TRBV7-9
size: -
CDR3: CASSLQQVYGYTF
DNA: TGTGCCAGCAGCTTACAACAGGTCTATGGCTACACCTTC

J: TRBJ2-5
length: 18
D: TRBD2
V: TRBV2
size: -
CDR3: CALQPRPGLAGPRETQYF
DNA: TGTGCCCTCCAGCCGAGGCCGGGACTAGCGGGCCCTCGAGAGACCCAGTACTTC

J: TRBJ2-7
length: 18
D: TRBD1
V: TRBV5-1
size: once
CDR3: CASSPGDRTPLLKPEQYF
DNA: TGCGCCAGCAGCCCCGGGGACAGAACCCCACTACTCAAACCCGAGCAGTACTTC

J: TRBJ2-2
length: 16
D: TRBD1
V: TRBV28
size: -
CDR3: CASTPGRAGGTGELFF
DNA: TGTGCCAGCACCCCCGGCCGGGCAGGGGGCACCGGGGAGCTGTTTTTT

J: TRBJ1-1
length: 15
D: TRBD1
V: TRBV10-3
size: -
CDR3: CAISLKTGGNTEAFF
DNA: TGTGCCATCAGTCTAAAAACAGGGGGAAACACTGAAGCTTTCTTT

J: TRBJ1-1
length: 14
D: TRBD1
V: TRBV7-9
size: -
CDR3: CASSLEGAITEAFF
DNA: TGTGCCAGCAGCTTAGAGGGGGCTATTACTGAAGCTTTCTTT

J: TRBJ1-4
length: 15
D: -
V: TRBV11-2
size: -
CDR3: CASSSQGKGNEKLFF
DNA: TGTGCCAGCAGCTCCCAGGGAAAGGGCAATGAAAAACTGTTTTTT

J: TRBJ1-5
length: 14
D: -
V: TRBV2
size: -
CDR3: CASGVGGRNQPQHF
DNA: TGTGCCAGCGGGGTGGGGGGACGCAATCAGCCCCAGCATTTT

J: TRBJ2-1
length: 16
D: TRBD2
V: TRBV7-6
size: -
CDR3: CASSPSSGRAFNEQFF
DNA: TGTGCCAGCAGCCCAAGTAGCGGGAGGGCCTTCAATGAGCAGTTCTTC

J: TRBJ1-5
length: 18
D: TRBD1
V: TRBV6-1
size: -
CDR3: CASSEGFGQGRYNQPQHF
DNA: TGTGCCAGCAGTGAAGGGTTCGGACAGGGCAGATACAATCAGCCCCAGCATTTT